This T cell receptor beta chain originates from a study of blood T cells in healthy people across ages. As to this clonotype: Its cognate antigen is unknown.

A J-beta primer mix and a sample-barcoded 5' primer were used in a second PCR of roughly 6 to 11 cycles. TCRdb itself ran the 5' RACE reads through MiXCR, one entry per CDR3 protein. The sample lists some 760,000 distinct CDR3 sequences; about 25% were seen once. The study's findings and limits: Long-lived donors exceeded aged donors in naive CD4+ cells and diversity.

This CDR3 is built from 14 residues. Deletions cut 2 bases from V and 3 bases from J, with 11 bases between. Germline V lookup: CDR1 SEHNR, CDR2 FQNEAQ (reference sequence). Separately, the same data were catalogued under a study of T cells of mothers and their children. That work states: Both sample barcodes and 2-4 random nucleotides came from the M1S primer of the second PCR.

This chain connects TRBV7-9 to TRBJ2-7; no firm D call. This clonotype originated in a boy aged 10-17 years in good health. Sequenced: blood. CDR3 sequence: CASSLSVGHYEQYF. Here the CDR3 DNA reads TGTGCCAGCAGCTTATCTGTCGGCCACTACGAGCAGTACTTC.